The sequence of this T cell receptor beta chain was determined in a study of shared clonotypes between healthy human individuals. Whole-study results and caveats: Apart from blood, nothing was sampled; tissue repertoires likely differ.

Per the study methods: Filtering differed for immunoSEQ, which gave only junction sequences without quality scores. Only in-frame clones appear in the TCRdb table, and some are missing; sequencing was by immunoSEQ multiplex PCR. D and trimming come from the DNA, and the V and J calls and clone size come from that table. The table lists approximately 2,000,000 clones, 85% to 95% of them singletons. V lost 1 base and J 6 bases, leaving 12 bases between the germline ends. Germline CDR1 is SGHTA and CDR2 is FQGNSA. The CDR3 has 15 residues. A word on this clone: Its antigen is undetermined.

Both subsets, CD45RA+ naive and CD45RA-negative memory, were split from the CD4+ cells. The chain is built from TRBV7-2 and TRBJ1-4; D might be TRBD1 (5 bases). Sequenced: naive CD4+ T cells from PBMCs. Subset meaning: CD45RA+ positively selected. The clonotype comes from a man younger than 35 in good health. Some clones in this sample may be carry-over from other donors' samples. The CDR3 DNA reads TGTGCCAGCAGCTTAGGGTCAGGGCGCGATGAAAAACTGTTTTTT. This sequence encodes CASSLGSGRDEKLFF. The entire variable domain, with the rest obtained from reference TRBV7-2 and TRBJ1-4, is as follows: GAGVSQSPSNKVTEKGKDVELRCDPISGHTALYWYRQSLGQGLEFLIYFQGNSAPDKSGLPSDRFSAERTGGSVSTLTIQRTQQEDSAVYLCASSLGSGRDEKLFFGSGTQLSVL.